This TCR beta chain was sequenced for a study of early T cells in non-severe SARS-CoV-2 infection. Study-level information: Sequencing of unsorted whole blood was done on bulk RNA, leaving chains unpaired. Study-level findings and limits: VDJdb matching, biased toward anti-spike CD8 responses, missed private and CD4 specificities.

cDNA molecules, individually, were tagged with unique molecular identifiers. In TCRdb, the 5' RACE reads were re-called with MiXCR into one record per CDR3 protein. The table has about 84,000 distinct CDR3 sequences, about 12% seen once. Points on this clonotype: What it binds is not known.

Germline V CDR1 and CDR2: SQVTM, ANQGSEA. The CDR3 extends over 14 amino acids. Trimming left V 6 bases short and J 4 bases short, with 17 bases between. The chain uses TRBV29-1 and TRBJ2-3; D may correspond to TRBD1 or TRBD2 (7 bases each). What was sequenced was whole blood. This receptor was identified in an adult who was a healthcare worker with PCR-confirmed SARS-CoV-2 infection or an uninfected control (not recorded which). DNA of the CDR3: TGCAGCGTGGGGGGGGACAGAGGATCAGATACGCAGTATTTT. Its translation: CSVGGDRGSDTQYF.